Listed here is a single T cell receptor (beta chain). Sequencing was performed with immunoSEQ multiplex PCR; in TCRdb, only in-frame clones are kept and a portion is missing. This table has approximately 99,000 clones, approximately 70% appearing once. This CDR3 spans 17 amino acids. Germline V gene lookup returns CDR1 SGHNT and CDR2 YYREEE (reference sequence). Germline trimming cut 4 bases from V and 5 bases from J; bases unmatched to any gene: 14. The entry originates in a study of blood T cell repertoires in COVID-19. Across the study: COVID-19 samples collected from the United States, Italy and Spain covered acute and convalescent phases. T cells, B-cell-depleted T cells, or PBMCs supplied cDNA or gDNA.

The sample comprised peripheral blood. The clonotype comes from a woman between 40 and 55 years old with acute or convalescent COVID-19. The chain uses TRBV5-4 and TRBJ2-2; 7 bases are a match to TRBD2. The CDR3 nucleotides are TGTGCCAGCAGCCTAGGGGACCGTGGGGGGGGTACCGGGGAGCTGTTTTTT. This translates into CASSLGDRGGGTGELFF.